The rows below give T cell receptor beta chains drawn from one sample of a study of blood T cell repertoires in COVID-19. The protocol was immunoSEQ multiplex PCR, while the TCRdb copy is restricted to in-frame clones and leaves out a portion. The table includes about 59,000 clones, about nine tenths detected once. The material sequenced was peripheral blood. The receptor set was obtained from a human donor in a cohort sampled during active COVID-19. CDR3s include the opening cysteine and the closing phenylalanine or tryptophan. Each record gives: J gene, clone size, V gene, CDR3 length, D gene, CDR3 protein, CDR3 DNA. The D gene is left open where the match is weak. A row's size may be missing; if present it is once, few, many or a size class.

j_call: TRBJ2-1
clone_size: NA
v_call: TRBV28
cdr3_length: 14
d_call: NA
cdr3_aa: CASSLGVSGNEQFF
cdr3_nt: TGTGCCAGCAGTTTAGGTGTAAGCGGGAATGAGCAGTTCTTC

j_call: TRBJ2-5
clone_size: few
v_call: TRBV7-3
cdr3_length: 14
d_call: NA
cdr3_aa: CASSTASNPETQYF
cdr3_nt: TGTGCCAGCAGCACTGCGTCAAACCCAGAGACCCAGTACTTC

j_call: TRBJ2-5
clone_size: NA
v_call: TRBV5-1
cdr3_length: 13
d_call: NA
cdr3_aa: CASSLGLGETQYF
cdr3_nt: TGCGCCAGCAGCTTGGGGCTTGGAGAGACCCAGTACTTC

j_call: TRBJ1-2
clone_size: NA
v_call: TRBV6-5
cdr3_length: 14
d_call: NA
cdr3_aa: CASSRTGVIYGYTF
cdr3_nt: TGTGCCAGCAGCCGGACGGGGGTGATCTATGGCTACACCTTC

j_call: TRBJ1-5
clone_size: NA
v_call: TRBV15
cdr3_length: 16
d_call: NA
cdr3_aa: CATSRDLGRKDQPQHF
cdr3_nt: TGTGCCACCAGCAGAGATCTGGGCAGGAAGGATCAGCCCCAGCATTTT

j_call: TRBJ2-7
clone_size: NA
v_call: TRBV18
cdr3_length: 14
d_call: NA
cdr3_aa: CASSPTGYSYEQYF
cdr3_nt: TGTGCCAGCTCACCAACGGGTTACTCCTACGAGCAGTACTTC

j_call: TRBJ1-2
clone_size: NA
v_call: TRBV4-3
cdr3_length: 16
d_call: NA
cdr3_aa: CASSQVAGTGIYGYTF
cdr3_nt: TGCGCCAGCAGCCAAGTAGCCGGCACAGGGATTTATGGCTACACCTTC

j_call: TRBJ1-1
clone_size: NA
v_call: TRBV7-8
cdr3_length: 16
d_call: NA
cdr3_aa: CASSLALIGGSTEAFF
cdr3_nt: TGTGCCAGCAGCTTAGCGCTTATCGGGGGGTCCACTGAAGCTTTCTTT

j_call: TRBJ2-5
clone_size: NA
v_call: TRBV5-1
cdr3_length: 13
d_call: NA
cdr3_aa: CASSLATRETQYF
cdr3_nt: TGCGCCAGCAGCTTGGCTACCCGGGAGACCCAGTACTTC

j_call: TRBJ2-5
clone_size: once
v_call: TRBV28
cdr3_length: 13
d_call: TRBD1
cdr3_aa: CASRPGGGETQYF
cdr3_nt: TGTGCCAGCAGACCAGGGGGCGGGGAGACCCAGTACTTC

j_call: TRBJ1-5
clone_size: NA
v_call: TRBV28
cdr3_length: 15
d_call: NA
cdr3_aa: CASSLQGLGNQPQHF
cdr3_nt: TGTGCCAGCAGTTTGCAGGGGCTTGGCAATCAGCCCCAGCATTTT

j_call: TRBJ1-1
clone_size: NA
v_call: TRBV19
cdr3_length: 14
d_call: NA
cdr3_aa: CASSTGVQNTEAFF
cdr3_nt: TGTGCCAGTAGTACAGGGGTTCAGAACACTGAAGCTTTCTTT

j_call: TRBJ2-5
clone_size: NA
v_call: TRBV5-1
cdr3_length: 14
d_call: NA
cdr3_aa: CASSFSTPQETQYF
cdr3_nt: TGCGCCAGCAGCTTTTCCACACCCCAAGAGACCCAGTACTTC

j_call: TRBJ1-1
clone_size: once
v_call: TRBV7-2
cdr3_length: 13
d_call: TRBD1
cdr3_aa: CASSLVATGVAFF
cdr3_nt: TGTGCCAGCAGCTTAGTCGCGACAGGGGTAGCTTTCTTT

j_call: TRBJ2-3
clone_size: NA
v_call: TRBV19
cdr3_length: 15
d_call: NA
cdr3_aa: CASSIGGLSTDTQYF
cdr3_nt: TGTGCCAGTAGTATAGGGGGGCTTAGCACAGATACGCAGTATTTT

j_call: TRBJ2-7
clone_size: few
v_call: TRBV4-1
cdr3_length: 15
d_call: TRBD2
cdr3_aa: CASSLGTSGPYEQYF
cdr3_nt: TGCGCCAGCAGCCTTGGGACTAGCGGGCCCTACGAGCAGTACTTC

j_call: TRBJ1-5
clone_size: NA
v_call: TRBV19
cdr3_length: 18
d_call: TRBD1
cdr3_aa: CASSLSRDRAYSNQPQHF
cdr3_nt: TGTGCCAGTAGTCTCAGCCGCGACAGGGCCTATAGCAATCAGCCCCAGCATTTT

j_call: TRBJ1-2
clone_size: once
v_call: TRBV29-1
cdr3_length: 13
d_call: NA
cdr3_aa: CSVNRDFNYGYTF
cdr3_nt: TGCAGCGTAAACAGGGATTTTAACTATGGCTACACCTTC

j_call: TRBJ1-2
clone_size: NA
v_call: TRBV28
cdr3_length: 14
d_call: NA
cdr3_aa: CASSLLGPWEGYTF
cdr3_nt: TGTGCCAGCAGTTTACTCGGACCTTGGGAGGGCTACACCTTC

j_call: TRBJ2-3
clone_size: NA
v_call: TRBV5-1
cdr3_length: 15
d_call: NA
cdr3_aa: CASSIQAGSTDTQYF
cdr3_nt: TGCGCCAGCAGCATCCAAGCGGGTAGCACAGATACGCAGTATTTT

j_call: TRBJ1-1
clone_size: NA
v_call: TRBV4-1
cdr3_length: 19
d_call: NA
cdr3_aa: CASSQEALTGRVGNTEAFF
cdr3_nt: TGCGCCAGCAGCCAAGAGGCGCTCACAGGGAGGGTGGGGAACACTGAAGCTTTCTTT

j_call: TRBJ2-2
clone_size: NA
v_call: TRBV21-1
cdr3_length: 14
d_call: NA
cdr3_aa: CAQYSRVGTGELFF
cdr3_nt: TGTGCCCAATATTCCAGGGTGGGTACCGGGGAGCTGTTTTTT

j_call: TRBJ1-1
clone_size: once
v_call: TRBV6-6
cdr3_length: 14
d_call: NA
cdr3_aa: CASSWGGRDTEAFF
cdr3_nt: TGTGCCAGCAGTTGGGGGGGGAGAGACACTGAAGCTTTCTTT